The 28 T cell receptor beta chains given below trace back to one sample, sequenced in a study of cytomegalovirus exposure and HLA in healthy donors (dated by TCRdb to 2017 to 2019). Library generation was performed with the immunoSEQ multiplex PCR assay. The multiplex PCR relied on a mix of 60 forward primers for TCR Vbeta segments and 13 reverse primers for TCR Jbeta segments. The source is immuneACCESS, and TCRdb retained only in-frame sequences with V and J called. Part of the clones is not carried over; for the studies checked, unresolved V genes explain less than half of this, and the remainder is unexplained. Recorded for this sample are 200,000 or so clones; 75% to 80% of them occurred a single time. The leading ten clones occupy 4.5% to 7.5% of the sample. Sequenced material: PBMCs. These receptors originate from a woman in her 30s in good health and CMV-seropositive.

The DNA for the CDR3 is TGTGCCAGCCCCTTTTCCCCCAGCGGAAGCTCCTACGAGCAGTACTTC. It specifies CASPFSPSGSSYEQYF. The chain employs TRBV7-8 and TRBJ2-7; tentative D call: TRBD2 (5 bases). The germline gives CDR1 SGHVS, CDR2 FQNEAQ. This CDR3 contains 16 residues. V lost 8 bases to trimming and J lost 0 bases, with 20 bases between them.

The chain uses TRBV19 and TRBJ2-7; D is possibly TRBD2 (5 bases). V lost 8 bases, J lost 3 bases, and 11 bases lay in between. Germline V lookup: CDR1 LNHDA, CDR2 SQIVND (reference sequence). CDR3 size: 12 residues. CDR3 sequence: CASLGESYEQYF. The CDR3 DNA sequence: TGTGCCAGTCTGGGAGAGAGCTACGAGCAGTACTTC.

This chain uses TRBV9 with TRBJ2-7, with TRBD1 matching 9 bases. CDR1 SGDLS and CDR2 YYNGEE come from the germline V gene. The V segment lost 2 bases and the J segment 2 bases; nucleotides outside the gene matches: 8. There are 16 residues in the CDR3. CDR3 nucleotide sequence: TGTGCCAGCAGCGTTGGGCCGGGACAGGGTACCTACGAGCAGTACTTC. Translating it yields CASSVGPGQGTYEQYF.

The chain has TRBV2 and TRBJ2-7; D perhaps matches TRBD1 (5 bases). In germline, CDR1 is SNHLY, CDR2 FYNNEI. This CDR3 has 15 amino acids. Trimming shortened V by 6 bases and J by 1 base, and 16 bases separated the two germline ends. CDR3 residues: CASSSRQTFSYEQYF. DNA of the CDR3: TGTGCCAGCAGCTCCAGACAGACTTTTTCCTACGAGCAGTACTTC.

Written as DNA, the CDR3 is TGTGCCAGCTCAACCACACCAAACACTGAAGCTTTCTTT. Translated: CASSTTPNTEAFF. The chain combines TRBV18 with TRBJ1-1; unclear D gene. Trimming took off 5 bases at V and 2 bases at J, with 9 bases between the two ends. The CDR3 consists of 13 residues. Germline V gene data show CDR1 as KGHSH and CDR2 as LQKENI.

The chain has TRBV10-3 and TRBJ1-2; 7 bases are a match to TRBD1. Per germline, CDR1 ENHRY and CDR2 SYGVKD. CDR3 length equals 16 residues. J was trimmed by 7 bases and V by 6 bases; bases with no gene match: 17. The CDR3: CAIRTGTAGLRGGYTF. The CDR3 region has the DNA TGTGCCATCAGGACCGGGACAGCGGGCCTCAGGGGTGGCTACACCTTC.

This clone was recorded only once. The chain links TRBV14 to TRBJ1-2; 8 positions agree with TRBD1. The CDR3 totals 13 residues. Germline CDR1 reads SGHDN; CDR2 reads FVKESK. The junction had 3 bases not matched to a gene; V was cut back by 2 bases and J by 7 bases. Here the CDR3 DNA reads TGTGCCAGCAGCCAACAAACAGGGGGTGGCTACACCTTC. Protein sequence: CASSQQTGGGYTF.

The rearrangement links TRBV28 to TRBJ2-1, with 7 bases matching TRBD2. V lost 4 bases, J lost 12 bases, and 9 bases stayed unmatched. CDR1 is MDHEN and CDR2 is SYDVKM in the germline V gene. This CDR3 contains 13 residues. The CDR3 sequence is CASSSPPGGWQFF. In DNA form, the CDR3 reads TGTGCCAGCAGTTCCCCCCCGGGGGGTTGGCAGTTCTTC. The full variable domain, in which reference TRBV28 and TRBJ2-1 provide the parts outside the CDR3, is DVKVTQSSRYLVKRTGEKVFLECVQDMDHENMFWYRQDPGLGLRLIYFSYDVKMKEKGDIPEGYSVSREKKERFSLILESASTNQTSMYLCASSSPPGGWQFFGPGTRLTVL.

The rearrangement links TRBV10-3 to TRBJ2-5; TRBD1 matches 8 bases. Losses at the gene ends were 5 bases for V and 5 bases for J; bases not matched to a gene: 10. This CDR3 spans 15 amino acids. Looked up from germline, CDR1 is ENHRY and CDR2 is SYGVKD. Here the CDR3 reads CAISTTQGAGETQYF. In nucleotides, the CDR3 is TGTGCCATCAGTACTACCCAGGGGGCAGGGGAGACCCAGTACTTC.

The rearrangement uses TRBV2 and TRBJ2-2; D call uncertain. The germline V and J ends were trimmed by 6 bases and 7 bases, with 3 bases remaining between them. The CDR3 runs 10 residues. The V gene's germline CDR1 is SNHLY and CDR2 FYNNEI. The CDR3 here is CASSGGELFF. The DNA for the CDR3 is TGTGCCAGCAGCGGCGGGGAGCTGTTTTTT.

CDR3 region: CASNIAGGGADTQYF. DNA of the CDR3: TGCGCCAGCAACATAGCGGGGGGAGGCGCAGATACGCAGTATTTT. The chain couples TRBV10-2 to TRBJ2-3; TRBD2 matches at 10 bases. The trim removed 7 bases at V and 4 bases at J, leaving 8 bases unmatched. The CDR3 extends over 15 amino acids. CDR1 and CDR2 (germline): WSHSY, SAAADI.

The DNA for the CDR3 is TGTGCCAGGGACAGGGCTGGGACTGAAGCTTTCTTT. Amino acid sequence: CARDRAGTEAFF. J is TRBJ1-1 and V is TRBV2, with TRBD1 matching over 8 bases. There are 12 residues in the CDR3. V was pared by 9 bases and J by 5 bases, with 5 bases of the junction left unmatched. From germline, CDR1 is SNHLY and CDR2 FYNNEI.

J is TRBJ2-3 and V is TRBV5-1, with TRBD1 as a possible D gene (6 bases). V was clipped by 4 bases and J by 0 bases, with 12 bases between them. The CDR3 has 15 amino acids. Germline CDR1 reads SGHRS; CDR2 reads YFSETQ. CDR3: CASSPGTTSTDTQYF. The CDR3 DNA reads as TGCGCCAGCAGCCCTGGGACAACTAGCACAGATACGCAGTATTTT.

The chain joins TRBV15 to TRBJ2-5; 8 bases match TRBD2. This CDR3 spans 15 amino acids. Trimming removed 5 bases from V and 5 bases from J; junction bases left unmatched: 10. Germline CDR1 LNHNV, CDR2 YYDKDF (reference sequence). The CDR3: CATSGGRGGRETQYF. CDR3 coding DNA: TGTGCCACCAGCGGTGGCCGGGGGGGCAGGGAGACCCAGTACTTC.

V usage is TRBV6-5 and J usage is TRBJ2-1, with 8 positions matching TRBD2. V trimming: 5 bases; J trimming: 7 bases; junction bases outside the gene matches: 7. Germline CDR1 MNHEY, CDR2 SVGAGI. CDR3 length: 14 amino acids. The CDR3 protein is CASSVYSGINEQFF. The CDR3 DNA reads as TGTGCCAGCAGTGTTTATAGCGGGATTAATGAGCAGTTCTTC.

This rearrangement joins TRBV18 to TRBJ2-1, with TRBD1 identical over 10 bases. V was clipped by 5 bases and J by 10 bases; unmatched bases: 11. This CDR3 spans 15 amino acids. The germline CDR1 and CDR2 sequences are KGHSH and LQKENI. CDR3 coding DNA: TGTGCCAGCTCAACCGGGACAGGGGTAGGGTTGGAGCAGTTCTTC. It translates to CASSTGTGVGLEQFF.

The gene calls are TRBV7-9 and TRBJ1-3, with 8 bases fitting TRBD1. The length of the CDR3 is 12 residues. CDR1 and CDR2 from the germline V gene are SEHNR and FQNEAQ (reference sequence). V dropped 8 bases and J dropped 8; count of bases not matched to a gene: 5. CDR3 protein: CASLGQGDTIYF. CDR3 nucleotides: TGTGCCAGCCTAGGACAGGGCGACACCATATATTTT.

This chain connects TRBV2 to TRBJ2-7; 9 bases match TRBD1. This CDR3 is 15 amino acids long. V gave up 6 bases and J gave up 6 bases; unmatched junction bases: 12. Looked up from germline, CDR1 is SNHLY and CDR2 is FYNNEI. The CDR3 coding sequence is TGTGCCAGCAGGTGGGAAAGGACAGGGGAGAGCGAGCAGTACTTC. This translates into CASRWERTGESEQYF.

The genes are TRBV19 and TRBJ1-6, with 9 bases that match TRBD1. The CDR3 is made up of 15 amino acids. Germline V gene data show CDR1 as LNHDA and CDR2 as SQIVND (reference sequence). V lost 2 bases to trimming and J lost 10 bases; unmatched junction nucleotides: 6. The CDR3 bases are TGTGCCAGTAGTATATGGGGACAGGGAAGATCACCCCTCCACTTT. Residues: CASSIWGQGRSPLHF. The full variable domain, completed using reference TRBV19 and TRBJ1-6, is DGGITQSPKYLFRKEGQNVTLSCEQNLNHDAMYWYRQDPGQGLRLIYYSQIVNDFQKGDIAEGYSVSREKKESFPLTVTSAQKNPTAFYLCASSIWGQGRSPLHFGNGTRLTVT.

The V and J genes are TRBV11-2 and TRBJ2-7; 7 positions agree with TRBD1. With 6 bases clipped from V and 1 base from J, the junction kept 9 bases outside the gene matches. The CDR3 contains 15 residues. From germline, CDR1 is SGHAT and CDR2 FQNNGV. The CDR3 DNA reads TGTGCCAGCAGTGGCCGACAGGGAAGGTCCTACGAGCAGTACTTC. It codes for CASSGRQGRSYEQYF.

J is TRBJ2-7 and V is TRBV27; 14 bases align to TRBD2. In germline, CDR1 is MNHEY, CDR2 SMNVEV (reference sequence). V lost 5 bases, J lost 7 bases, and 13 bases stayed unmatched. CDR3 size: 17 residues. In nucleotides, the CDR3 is TGTGCCAGCAGTCCCCCAGGACTAGCGGGAGGACGAAGGGAGCAGTACTTC. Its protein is CASSPPGLAGGRREQYF.

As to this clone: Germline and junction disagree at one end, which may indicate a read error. The CDR3, as DNA: TGTTCCAGCAGCCTACTAAATGAAAAACTGTTTTTT. Its translation: CSSSLLNEKLFF. The genes are TRBV7-9 and TRBJ1-4, with D unclear. CDR1 is SEHNR, CDR2 FQNEAQ, per germline (reference sequence). The CDR3 contains 12 residues.

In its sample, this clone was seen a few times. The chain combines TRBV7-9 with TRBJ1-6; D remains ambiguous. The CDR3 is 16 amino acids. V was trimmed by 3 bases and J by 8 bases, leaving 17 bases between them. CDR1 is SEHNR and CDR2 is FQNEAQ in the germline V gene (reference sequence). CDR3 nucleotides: TGTGCCAGCAGCTTTGGGCTCGCTAGCGGGCATTCACCCCTCCACTTT. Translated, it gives CASSFGLASGHSPLHF.

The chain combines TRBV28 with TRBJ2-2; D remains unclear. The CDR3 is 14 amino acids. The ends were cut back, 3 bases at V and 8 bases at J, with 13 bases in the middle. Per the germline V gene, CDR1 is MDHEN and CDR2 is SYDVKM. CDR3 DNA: TGTGCCAGCAGTTTGGAGCCGCCCTCGGGGGAGCTGTTTTTT. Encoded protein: CASSLEPPSGELFF.

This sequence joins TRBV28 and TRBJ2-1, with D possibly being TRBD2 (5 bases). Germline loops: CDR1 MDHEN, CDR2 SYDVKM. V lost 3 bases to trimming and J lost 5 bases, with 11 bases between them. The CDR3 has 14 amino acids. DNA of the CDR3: TGTGCCAGCAGTTTCGGGCGGGTGAACAATGAGCAGTTCTTC. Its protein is CASSFGRVNNEQFF.

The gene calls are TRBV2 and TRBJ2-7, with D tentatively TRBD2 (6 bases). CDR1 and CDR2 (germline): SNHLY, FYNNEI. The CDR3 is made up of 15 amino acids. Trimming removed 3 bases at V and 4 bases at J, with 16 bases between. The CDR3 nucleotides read TGTGCCAGCAGTGAGGCCCTAGCGTTCACGTACGAGCAGTACTTC. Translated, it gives CASSEALAFTYEQYF. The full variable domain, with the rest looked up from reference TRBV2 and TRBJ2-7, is EPEVTQTPSHQVTQMGQEVILRCVPISNHLYFYWYRQILGQKVEFLVSFYNNEISEKSEIFDDQFSVERPDGSNFTLKIRSTKLEDSAMYFCASSEALAFTYEQYFGPGTRLTVT.

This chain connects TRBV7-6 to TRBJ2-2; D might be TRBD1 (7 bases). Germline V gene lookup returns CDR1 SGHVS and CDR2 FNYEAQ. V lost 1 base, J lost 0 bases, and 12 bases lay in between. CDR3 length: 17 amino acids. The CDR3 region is CASSLGRGPANTGELFF. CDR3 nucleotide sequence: TGTGCCAGCAGCTTAGGGAGGGGGCCCGCGAACACCGGGGAGCTGTTTTTT.

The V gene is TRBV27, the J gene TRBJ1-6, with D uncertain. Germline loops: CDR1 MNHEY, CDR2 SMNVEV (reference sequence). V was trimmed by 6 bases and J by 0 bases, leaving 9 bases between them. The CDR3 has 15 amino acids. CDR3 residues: CASRSGSSYNSPLHF. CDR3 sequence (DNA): TGTGCCAGCAGGTCCGGGAGCTCCTATAATTCACCCCTCCACTTT.